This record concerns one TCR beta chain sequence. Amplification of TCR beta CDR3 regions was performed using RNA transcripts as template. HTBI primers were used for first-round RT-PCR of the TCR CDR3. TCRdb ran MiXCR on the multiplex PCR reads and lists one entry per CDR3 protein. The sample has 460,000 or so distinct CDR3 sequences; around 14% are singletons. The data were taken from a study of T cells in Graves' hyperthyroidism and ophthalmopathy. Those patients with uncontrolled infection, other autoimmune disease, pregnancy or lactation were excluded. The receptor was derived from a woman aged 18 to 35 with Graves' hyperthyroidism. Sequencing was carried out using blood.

For the CDR3, the DNA is TGCAGTGCTAGAGATAGGAGGGAGGACCAGCCCCAGCATTTT. Translated, it gives CSARDRREDQPQHF. The V call is TRBV20-1, the J call TRBJ1-5; D is uncertain. This CDR3 has 14 amino acids. Deletions cut 0 bases from V and 7 bases from J, with 13 bases between. Germline V gene sequence: CDR1 DFQATT, CDR2 SNEGSKA (reference sequence).